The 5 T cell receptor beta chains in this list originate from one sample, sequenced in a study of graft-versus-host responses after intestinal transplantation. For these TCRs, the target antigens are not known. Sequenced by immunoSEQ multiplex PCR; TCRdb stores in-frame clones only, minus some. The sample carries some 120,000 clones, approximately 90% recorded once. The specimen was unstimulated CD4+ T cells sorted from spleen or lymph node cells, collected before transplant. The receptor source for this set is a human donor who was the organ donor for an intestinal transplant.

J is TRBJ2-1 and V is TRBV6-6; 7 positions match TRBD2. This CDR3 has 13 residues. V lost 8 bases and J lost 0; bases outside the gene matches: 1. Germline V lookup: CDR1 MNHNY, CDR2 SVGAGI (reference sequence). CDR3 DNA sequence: TGTGCCAGCCTAGCGGACTCCTACAATGAGCAGTTCTTC. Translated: CASLADSYNEQFF.

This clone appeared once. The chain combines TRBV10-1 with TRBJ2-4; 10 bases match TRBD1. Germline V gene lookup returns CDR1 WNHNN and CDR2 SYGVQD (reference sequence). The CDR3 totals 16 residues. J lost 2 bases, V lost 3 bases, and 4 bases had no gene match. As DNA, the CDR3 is TGCGCCAGCAGTGAAGGGACAGGGGTCACCAAAAACATTCAGTACTTC. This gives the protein CASSEGTGVTKNIQYF.

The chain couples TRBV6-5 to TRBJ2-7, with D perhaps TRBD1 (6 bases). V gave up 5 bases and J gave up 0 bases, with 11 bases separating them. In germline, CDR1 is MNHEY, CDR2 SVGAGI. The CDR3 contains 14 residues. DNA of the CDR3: TGTGCCAGCAGTAGACAGGCGGTCTCCTACGAGCAGTACTTC. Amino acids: CASSRQAVSYEQYF.

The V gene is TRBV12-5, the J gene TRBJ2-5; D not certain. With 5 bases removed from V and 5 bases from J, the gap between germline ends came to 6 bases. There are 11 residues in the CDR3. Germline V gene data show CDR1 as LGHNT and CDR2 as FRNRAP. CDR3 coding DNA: TGTGCTAGTGGTGTCTGGGAGACCCAGTACTTC. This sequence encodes CASGVWETQYF.

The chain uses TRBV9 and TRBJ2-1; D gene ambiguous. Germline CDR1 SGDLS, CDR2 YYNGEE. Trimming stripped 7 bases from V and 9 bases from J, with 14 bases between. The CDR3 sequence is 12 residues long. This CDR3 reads CASGPSHGEQFF. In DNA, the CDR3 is TGTGCCAGCGGCCCGAGCCACGGTGAGCAGTTCTTC.